Presented here are 20 T cell receptor beta chains from one specimen sequenced in a study of control samples from healthy donors and cancer patients (dated by TCRdb to between 2020 and 2021). The library was prepared using the immunoSEQ multiplex PCR assay. Here the immuneACCESS table is served through TCRdb, limited to in-frame sequences with V and J called. Missing clones are a known gap in these copies; in checked studies unresolved V genes cover under half, and the rest lacks a known reason. Recorded for this sample are around 75,000 clones; approximately 92% of them occurred a single time. Over 4.5% of the sample belongs to the ten largest clones. The specimen was blood. The receptors derive from a woman aged 60-75 years in good health.

The rearrangement links TRBV9 to TRBJ1-2, with TRBD1 matching over 8 bases. With 3 bases clipped from V and 8 bases from J, the junction kept 6 bases outside the gene matches. This CDR3 has 13 amino acids. Germline CDR1 and CDR2: SGDLS and YYNGEE. CDR3 sequence: CASSEGQALGYTF. CDR3 nucleotide sequence: TGTGCCAGCAGCGAGGGACAGGCGTTAGGCTACACCTTC.

The chain is built from TRBV13 and TRBJ2-1; TRBD1 is a possible D gene (7 bases). V shed 5 bases and J shed 8 bases, with 16 bases lying between them. Germline loops: CDR1 PRHDT, CDR2 FYEKMQ (reference sequence). The CDR3 spans 14 residues. CDR3 DNA: TGTGCCAGCAGCCCTCTTACAGGGGAGGATGAGCAGTTCTTC. It translates to CASSPLTGEDEQFF.

The rearrangement joins TRBV14 to TRBJ1-2; D gene uncertain. The V end lost 4 bases, the J end lost 5 bases, and 11 bases lay between the germline ends. The length of the CDR3 is 13 residues. Germline CDR1 reads SGHDN; CDR2 reads FVKESK. CDR3 amino acids: CASSPRVEYGYTF. CDR3 nucleotides: TGTGCCAGCAGCCCGCGGGTTGAATATGGCTACACCTTC.

This clone was detected once. V gene TRBV7-8 combines with J gene TRBJ2-3; possibly TRBD1 for D (7 bases). From germline, CDR1 is SGHVS and CDR2 FQNEAQ. The CDR3 is made up of 15 amino acids. V lost 10 bases and J lost 1, with 18 bases in between. CDR3 in DNA: TGTGCCACCTTAGCGGACAGGCGGCGCACAGATACGCAGTATTTT. This translates into CATLADRRRTDTQYF.

The chain couples TRBV2 to TRBJ2-2; 8 positions match TRBD2. This CDR3 comprises 15 residues. The V gene's germline CDR1 is SNHLY and CDR2 FYNNEI. V shed 3 bases and J 7 bases; nucleotides not matched to a gene: 7. The DNA of the CDR3 is TGTGCCAGCAGTGAGCTAGCGGGTTTGATCGGGGAGCTGTTTTTT. The encoded protein is CASSELAGLIGELFF. Variable domain in full (rest from reference TRBV2 and TRBJ2-2): EPEVTQTPSHQVTQMGQEVILRCVPISNHLYFYWYRQILGQKVEFLVSFYNNEISEKSEIFDDQFSVERPDGSNFTLKIRSTKLEDSAMYFCASSELAGLIGELFFGEGSRLTVL.

Points on this clone: Other DNA sequences in the sample encode the same CDR3. This rearrangement joins TRBV18 to TRBJ2-7, with 11 bases matching TRBD1. This CDR3 comprises 15 residues. Germline V gene data show CDR1 as KGHSH and CDR2 as LQKENI. Trimming removed 3 bases from V and 7 bases from J; junction bases left unmatched: 8. The CDR3 loop reads CASSPPGQGAGEQYF. The CDR3 nucleotides are TGTGCCAGCTCACCCCCCGGACAGGGGGCAGGGGAGCAGTACTTC. The variable domain in full, with the rest retrieved from reference TRBV18 and TRBJ2-7, is NAGVMQNPRHLVRRRGQEARLRCSPMKGHSHVYWYRQLPEEGLKFMVYLQKENIIDESGMPKERFSAEFPKEGPSILRIQQVVRGDSAAYFCASSPPGQGAGEQYFGPGTRLTVT.

The J gene is TRBJ1-1, the V gene TRBV19, with D tentatively TRBD1 (5 bases). CDR3 size: 13 residues. Germline V gene lookup returns CDR1 LNHDA and CDR2 SQIVND (reference sequence). V lost 8 bases to trimming and J lost 1 base, with 11 bases between them. The CDR3 region is CASGGAGNTEAFF. The CDR3 DNA is TGTGCCAGTGGTGGGGCAGGGAACACTGAAGCTTTCTTT.

The chain carries TRBV3-1 (or the pseudogene TRBV3-2) and TRBJ2-2; D is undetermined. V gave up 2 bases and J gave up 5 bases, with 6 bases separating them. The germline V gene encodes CDR1 LGHDT and CDR2 YNNKEL (reference sequence). This CDR3 is built from 13 residues. CDR3 residues: CASSQPRTGELFF. The CDR3 region has the DNA TGTGCCAGCAGCCAACCGCGGACCGGGGAGCTGTTTTTT.

The rearrangement joins TRBV5-6 to TRBJ2-4, with 8 bases fitting TRBD1. The ends lost 3 bases at V and 9 bases at J; junction bases unmatched: 14. Germline values: CDR1 SGHDT, CDR2 YYEEEE. The CDR3 has 16 residues. CDR3 loop: CASSSTSGGRFFIQYF. In DNA, the CDR3 is TGTGCCAGCAGCTCGACGTCAGGGGGCCGGTTTTTCATTCAGTACTTC.

V usage is TRBV5-1 and J usage is TRBJ2-5; the D is unclear. The CDR3 extends over 14 amino acids. CDR1 SGHRS and CDR2 YFSETQ come from the germline V gene. The ends were cut back, 3 bases at V and 4 bases at J, with 13 bases in the middle. The CDR3 DNA is TGCGCCAGCAGCTCTACACCACGATCAGAGACCCAGTACTTC. Translating gives CASSSTPRSETQYF.

This chain uses TRBV19 with TRBJ1-1, with D possibly being TRBD1 (5 bases). The V gene lost 3 bases and the J gene lost 4 bases, with 12 bases spanning the gap. From germline, CDR1 is LNHDA and CDR2 SQIVND (reference sequence). This CDR3 comprises 14 residues. CDR3: CASSINGGSTEAFF. The CDR3, as DNA: TGTGCCAGTAGTATTAATGGGGGGTCCACTGAAGCTTTCTTT.

This chain uses TRBV6-5 with TRBJ2-1; TRBD2 agrees at 9 bases. The CDR3 has 14 residues. Germline assignment: CDR1 MNHEY and CDR2 SVGAGI. With V trimmed by 0 bases and J by 7 bases, 1 base remained unmatched. The CDR3 spells CASSYSGLANEQFF. CDR3 nucleotide sequence: TGTGCCAGCAGTTACTCCGGACTAGCGAATGAGCAGTTCTTC.

This chain connects TRBV7-2 to TRBJ2-3; perhaps TRBD1 as D (7 bases). Germline assignment: CDR1 SGHTA and CDR2 FQGNSA. V gave up 1 base and J gave up 1 base, with 9 bases separating them. This CDR3 has 15 residues. This chain's CDR3 is CASSLGGTGTDTQYF. CDR3 sequence (DNA): TGTGCCAGCAGCTTAGGCGGGACAGGCACAGATACGCAGTATTTT.

Concerning this clone: Germline and junction disagree at one end, which may indicate a read error. CDR3 DNA sequence: TGTGCTAGCAGCTGGAACAGCGACTCCTACAATGAGCAGTTCTTC. It specifies CASSWNSDSYNEQFF. This chain links TRBV7-7 with TRBJ2-1; D remains ambiguous. Germline lookup yields CDR1 SSHAT and CDR2 FNYEAQ (reference sequence). This CDR3 region has 15 residues.

This chain uses TRBV7-9 with TRBJ1-5; unclear D gene. The CDR3 is made up of 16 amino acids. V was cut by 1 base and J by 5 bases, with 15 bases left in between. Germline assignment: CDR1 SEHNR and CDR2 FQNEAQ (reference sequence). The CDR3 region is CASSLGWVGRDQPQHF. The CDR3 DNA reads as TGTGCCAGCAGCTTAGGATGGGTCGGGCGGGATCAGCCCCAGCATTTT.

The chain is built from TRBV30 and TRBJ2-1, with 11 nucleotides matching TRBD2. Trimming took 4 bases from V and 10 from J; bases not matched to a gene: 6. This CDR3 is built from 13 residues. Germline V lookup: CDR1 GTSNPN, CDR2 SVGIG (reference sequence). The CDR3 loop reads CAWTGASGREQFF. The CDR3, as DNA: TGTGCCTGGACGGGGGCTAGCGGGAGGGAGCAGTTCTTC. Full variable domain (rest looked up from reference TRBV30 and TRBJ2-1): SQTIHQWPATLVQPVGSPLSLECTVEGTSNPNLYWYRQAAGRGLQLLFYSVGIGQISSEVPQNLSASRPQDRQFILSSKKLLLSDSGFYLCAWTGASGREQFFGPGTRLTVL.

The chain carries TRBV18 and TRBJ1-2; D is perhaps TRBD1 (6 bases). Between the trimmed V and J ends, which lost 3 bases and 8 bases, there was a span of 16 bases. Looked up from germline, CDR1 is KGHSH and CDR2 is LQKENI. CDR3 length: 14 residues. CDR3 coding DNA: TGTGCCAGCTCACCGACGGGAGGGGGTCAAGGCTACACCTTC. Its translation: CASSPTGGGQGYTF.

V gene TRBV7-2 combines with J gene TRBJ2-7; 7 bases align to TRBD1. The V gene's germline CDR1 is SGHTA and CDR2 FQGNSA. Unmatched junction bases numbered 7, after V lost 5 bases and J lost 0 bases. The CDR3 contains 15 residues. CDR3 protein: CASSVDRISSYEQYF. CDR3 DNA: TGTGCCAGCAGCGTGGACAGGATAAGCTCCTACGAGCAGTACTTC.

This chain links TRBV24-1 with TRBJ2-3; D is perhaps TRBD1 (5 bases). CDR3 length: 13 amino acids. Germline V gene sequence: CDR1 KGHDR, CDR2 SFDVKD. The V and J ends lost 5 bases and 3 bases respectively, with 8 bases between them. The CDR3 spells CATSVGVTDTQYF. The CDR3 DNA reads TGTGCCACCAGTGTAGGGGTAACAGATACGCAGTATTTT.

The chain is built from TRBV7-5 and TRBJ2-5; no check of the table's D call, TRBD1, against the DNA was made. TRBV7-5 has pseudogene status. This CDR3 has 15 amino acids. CDR3 DNA: TGTGCCCTCCCTGGGACAGCAAGGATAAAAGAGACCCAGTACTTC. Translated, it gives CALPGTARIKETQYF.